The rows below give T cell receptor beta chains drawn from one sample of a study of control samples from healthy donors and cancer patients. Profiling relied on immunoSEQ multiplex PCR, and the TCRdb table lists in-frame clones only, not all of them. The sample includes 120,000 or so clones, roughly 87% of them seen just once. Sequenced: blood. The receptors derive from a man younger than 30 in good health. Both conserved end residues are part of each CDR3. D genes are given only for firm matches.

>TRBV24-1|-|17
CATSDTGTLGAYNEQFF
>TRBV7-8|TRBD1|16
CASSLAGTAYNSPLHF
>TRBV6-5|-|14
CASSKWDGNQPQHF
>TRBV28|-|14
CASAIPGRDTEAFF
>TRBV4-1|TRBD2|16
CASSQIGTSGDNVLTF
>TRBV10-3|TRBD2|16
CAISDHGTSASYEQYF
>TRBV10-3|TRBD1|14
CAISKGARNTEAFF
>TRBV14|-|13
CASSQIPGEGYTF
>TRBV18|-|14
CASSPPGITYGYTF
>TRBV4-1|-|12
CASRHTDDEQFF
>TRBV28|TRBD1|13
CASVTGGGEKLFF
>TRBV9|-|14
CASSVDWNTGELFF
>TRBV19|TRBD1|15
CASSRRTGGNQPQHF
>TRBV28|-|17
CASSYPWAGEGIYGYTF
>TRBV5-1|-|13
CASSFEMTYEQYF
>TRBV18|-|14
CASSQERTASEAFF
>TRBV4-1|TRBD2|17
CASSQDAPDSGRYEQYF
>TRBV18|-|14
CASSPGIMNTEAFF
>TRBV11-2|TRBD1|16
CASSPVQGVSTDTQYF
>TRBV7-2|TRBD1|16
CASSGDRVGAKNIQYF
>TRBV4-2|-|16
CASSQAGNSGANVLTF
>TRBV5-6|TRBD2|14
CASSPGGGSYEQYF
>TRBV4-1|-|10
CASSQGRKFF
>TRBV25-1|-|11
CASSVPYEQYF
>TRBV21-1|-|15
CASSIRRRSAYEQYF
>TRBV24-1|TRBD1|17
CATSDVNDRGGTDTQYF
>TRBV18|TRBD2|16
CASSPRLAGQTGELFF
>TRBV6-1|TRBD1|16
CASSDSGTGDTDTQYF
>TRBV15|-|14
CATSRVFETREQFF
>TRBV6-5|TRBD1|14
CASSTDRGPDTQYF
>TRBV7-3|TRBD2|17
CASSSILAEANTDTQYF
>TRBV12-5|-|14
CASDQGLTYNEQFF
>TRBV12-3/TRBV12-4|TRBD1|13
CASSPSGGYGYTF
>TRBV19|-|12
CASRDGLTEAFF
>TRBV19|-|14
CASISPGLGTEAFF
>TRBV19|TRBD1|13
CASRGQGSGPQHF
>TRBV6-5|TRBD2|15
CASMRGRTWTGELFF
>TRBV20-1|-|11
CSARRLDGYTF
>TRBV5-1|TRBD1|13
CASSLQGDTEAFF